The present entry profiles one T cell receptor beta chain with its context. This clonotype was seen a few times. Its cognate antigen has yet to be identified. No base quality values were provided; no much bigger clone lies one nucleotide off. This specimen comes from a study of response to subunit inactivated influenza vaccine (dated by TCRdb to the late 2010s). Context from the whole study: The study used deep quantitative T cell receptor repertoire profiling to track responses to a trivalent subunit inactivated influenza vaccine.

The investigation overall reported the following: According to the authors, only a limited number of new T cells may be recruited by each seasonal influenza vaccination.

CDR1 and CDR2, looked up from the germline V gene (reference sequence), are LNHNV and YYDKDF. Trimming removed 0 bases from V and 4 bases from J, leaving 16 bases between the germline ends. The CDR3 spans 17 residues, from the cysteine through the phenylalanine. The sequence is cut down to CDR3 DNA, 51 bases in frame from base 1. Preparation of the library involved RT-PCR. Sequencing took place on an Illumina HiSeq 2500. TCRdb itself trimmed the public reads at Q25 with fastp, ran MiXCR and retained productive beta chains. Each CDR3 protein appears once, grouped with its most common genes and DNA. Counted in this sample were 530,000 or so distinct CDR3 sequences; about 25% of them appeared once. Jointly, the top ten make up around 2% of the sample.

Sequences were derived from CD4+ T cells sorted from PBMCs, sampled more than 4 days after vaccination. The chain uses TRBV15 and TRBJ2-1; the D region possibly corresponds to TRBD2 (6 bases align). This clonotype originated in a man aged 50 to 59 who received an inactivated influenza vaccine. Donor details come from another sample of the same person, matched by shared clones. The DNA reads TGTGCCACCAGCAGAGACTTTCGGGGGAGAGGATACAATGAGCAGTTCTTC. Its protein is CATSRDFRGRGYNEQFF.